These T cell receptor beta chains were read from a single sample in a study of OX40 agonist ivuxolimab in advanced cancers. The assay was immunoSEQ multiplex PCR, and TCRdb's table has in-frame clones only and misses some. The table has about 36,000 clones, around 89% seen once. The sequenced sample was CD4+ or CD8+ T cells sorted from blood, obtained in a trial of the OX40 agonist ivuxolimab. Source of these receptors: an adult with an advanced solid tumor such as melanoma, head and neck, liver or kidney cancer. Each CDR3 is given with its conserved first and last residue. A D gene is named only where the DNA matches it firmly. The size field is filled for only some rows; it gives once, few, many or a size class.

D gene,J gene,V gene,clone size,CDR3 protein,CDR3 DNA
-,TRBJ1-2,TRBV5-1,-,CASSLADSVYGYTF,TGCGCCAGCAGCTTGGCGGACAGCGTCTATGGCTACACCTTC
TRBD2,TRBJ2-3,TRBV7-2,few,CASSQGLANTDTQYF,TGTGCCAGCAGCCAGGGACTAGCGAACACAGATACGCAGTATTTT
TRBD2,TRBJ2-3,TRBV29-1,-,CSAQRDRTDTQYF,TGCAGCGCGCAGCGGGACCGCACAGATACGCAGTATTTT
-,TRBJ2-1,TRBV18,few,CASSPPGAGGAHNEQFF,TGTGCCAGCTCACCACCAGGGGCAGGGGGGGCCCACAATGAGCAGTTCTTC
-,TRBJ2-3,TRBV6-7,-,CARTSGVVLSDTQYF,TGTGCCAGGACTTCAGGTGTGGTTTTATCGGATACGCAGTATTTT
TRBD2,TRBJ2-3,TRBV7-2,-,CASSFPGGSTDTQYF,TGTGCCAGCAGCTTCCCGGGGGGAAGCACAGATACGCAGTATTTT
-,TRBJ1-3,TRBV19,-,CASRHWPIYF,TGTGCCAGCCGGCACTGGCCCATATATTTT
-,TRBJ2-1,TRBV7-3,-,CASSLPPGNEQFF,TGTGCCAGCAGCTTACCCCCAGGTAATGAGCAGTTCTTC
TRBD1,TRBJ1-2,TRBV5-4,-,CASSSYRFGQDINYGYTF,TGTGCCAGCAGCTCATATCGATTCGGACAGGATATTAACTATGGCTACACCTTC
-,TRBJ1-5,TRBV19,-,CASSIVAGSNQPQHF,TGTGCCAGTAGTATAGTGGCAGGTAGCAATCAGCCCCAGCATTTT
-,TRBJ2-4,TRBV30,-,CAWSREIAKNIQYF,TGTGCCTGGAGTCGGGAGATTGCCAAAAACATTCAGTACTTC
TRBD2,TRBJ2-3,TRBV18,-,CASSPPVASGSQDTQYF,TGTGCCAGCTCACCACCGGTGGCTAGCGGGAGTCAAGATACGCAGTATTTT
TRBD1,TRBJ1-5,TRBV19,-,CASSPQGQGVSNQPQHF,TGTGCCAGTAGTCCGCAGGGACAGGGGGTAAGCAATCAGCCCCAGCATTTT
TRBD1,TRBJ1-4,TRBV6-6,-,CASCSTGGNEKLFF,TGTGCCAGCTGTAGTACAGGGGGAAATGAAAAACTGTTTTTT
-,TRBJ2-1,TRBV7-8,-,CASSPNSGKSSYNEQFF,TGTGCCAGCAGCCCTAATTCAGGGAAAAGCTCCTACAATGAGCAGTTCTTC
-,TRBJ2-7,TRBV30,-,CAGSDSYEQYF,TGTGCCGGATCAGATTCCTACGAGCAGTACTTC
-,TRBJ2-1,TRBV11-2,-,CASSRRGGSDNEQFF,TGTGCCAGCAGCCGCAGGGGGGGGAGCGACAATGAGCAGTTCTTC
-,TRBJ1-1,TRBV19,few,CASTPRVRNTEAFF,TGTGCCAGTACCCCAAGGGTAAGGAACACTGAAGCTTTCTTT
-,TRBJ1-1,TRBV11-2,-,CASSLLNTEAFF,TGTGCCAGCAGCCTCCTCAACACTGAAGCTTTCTTT
TRBD2,TRBJ2-5,TRBV11-2,-,CASSYLTGGPGKTQYF,TGTGCCAGCAGCTATCTTACGGGAGGGCCAGGGAAGACCCAGTACTTC
-,TRBJ1-5,TRBV5-8,-,CASSFVSRTNQPQHF,TGTGCCAGCAGCTTTGTGTCCCGGACCAATCAGCCCCAGCATTTT
-,TRBJ2-6,TRBV18,-,CASSLSTGANVLTF,TGTGCCAGCTCACTGAGTACCGGGGCCAACGTCCTGACTTTC
TRBD2,TRBJ2-3,TRBV2,-,CASSFLTSGGADTQYF,TGTGCCAGCAGTTTTCTCACTAGCGGGGGCGCAGATACGCAGTATTTT
TRBD1,TRBJ1-4,TRBV28,-,CASSVQGRDDEKLFF,TGTGCCAGCAGTGTACAGGGGAGGGACGATGAAAAACTGTTTTTT
-,TRBJ2-2,TRBV27,-,CASSLNTGELFF,TGTGCCAGCAGTTTAAACACCGGGGAGCTGTTTTTT
-,TRBJ2-3,TRBV7-3,few,CASSLTPGPPTDTQYF,TGTGCCAGCAGCTTAACCCCGGGACCTCCAACAGATACGCAGTATTTT
-,TRBJ1-2,TRBV4-1,few,CASSQDRSSSGASNYGYTF,TGCGCCAGCAGCCAAGATCGGAGTAGTTCGGGGGCGAGTAACTATGGCTACACCTTC
-,TRBJ1-4,TRBV7-8,-,CASSLSTGFRLNEKLFF,TGTGCCAGCAGCCTATCGACGGGCTTCCGCCTTAATGAAAAACTGTTTTTT
-,TRBJ2-2,TRBV27,-,CASSWQGSTGELFF,TGTGCCAGCAGTTGGCAGGGAAGCACCGGGGAGCTGTTTTTT
TRBD1,TRBJ2-7,TRBV5-1,-,CASSSGQLLYEQYF,TGCGCCAGCAGCTCGGGACAGCTCCTCTACGAGCAGTACTTC
-,TRBJ2-2,TRBV11-2,-,CASSLDVRNTGELFF,TGTGCCAGCAGCTTAGATGTCCGGAACACCGGGGAGCTGTTTTTT
-,TRBJ2-7,TRBV30,-,CAWNPIGGHEQYF,TGTGCCTGGAACCCTATTGGGGGGCACGAGCAGTACTTC
-,TRBJ2-7,TRBV12-2,-,CASRLGSLEVCSYEQYF,TGTGCAAGTCGCTTAGGTTCCTTAGAGGTTTGCTCCTACGAGCAGTACTTC
TRBD2,TRBJ2-7,TRBV7-8,-,CASSLEGLTSGVYF,TGTGCCAGCAGCTTAGAGGGACTGACTAGCGGGGTCTACTTC
-,TRBJ1-2,TRBV15,-,CATSRDHRGYTF,TGTGCCACCAGCAGAGATCATCGGGGCTACACCTTC
-,TRBJ2-2,TRBV6-6,once,CASSFPRGNTGELFF,TGTGCCAGCAGTTTCCCTCGGGGGAACACCGGGGAGCTGTTTTTT
-,TRBJ2-7,TRBV29-1,-,CSVEIRRLSEQYF,TGCAGCGTTGAAATTCGGCGTCTCAGCGAGCAGTACTTC
TRBD2,TRBJ2-7,TRBV14,-,CASSQQLAGSEQYF,TGTGCCAGCAGCCAACAACTAGCGGGAAGCGAGCAGTACTTC
TRBD1,TRBJ2-7,TRBV28,-,CASSPRMGQIYEQYF,TGTGCCAGCAGCCCGAGGATGGGACAGATCTACGAGCAGTACTTC
TRBD1,TRBJ1-5,TRBV6-5,-,CASSYQKGANQPQHF,TGTGCCAGCAGTTACCAGAAGGGGGCCAATCAGCCCCAGCATTTT
-,TRBJ2-7,TRBV28,once,CASNPPGRDEQYF,TGTGCCAGCAATCCCCCGGGAAGGGACGAGCAGTACTTC
-,TRBJ1-4,TRBV2,-,CASSAGGQFNEKLFF,TGTGCCAGCAGTGCTGGCGGGCAGTTTAATGAAAAACTGTTTTTT
-,TRBJ1-2,TRBV25-1,-,CASSESFQQGYTF,TGTGCCAGCAGTGAATCTTTCCAGCAGGGCTACACCTTC
-,TRBJ2-1,TRBV5-1,-,CASSLTGFYNEQFF,TGCGCCAGCAGCTTAACAGGGTTCTACAATGAGCAGTTCTTC
-,TRBJ1-5,TRBV6-1,-,CASATGGNQPQHF,TGTGCCAGCGCGACCGGGGGCAATCAGCCCCAGCATTTT
-,TRBJ1-4,TRBV2,-,CASSEGLATNEKLFF,TGTGCCAGCAGTGAAGGTCTAGCTACTAATGAAAAACTGTTTTTT